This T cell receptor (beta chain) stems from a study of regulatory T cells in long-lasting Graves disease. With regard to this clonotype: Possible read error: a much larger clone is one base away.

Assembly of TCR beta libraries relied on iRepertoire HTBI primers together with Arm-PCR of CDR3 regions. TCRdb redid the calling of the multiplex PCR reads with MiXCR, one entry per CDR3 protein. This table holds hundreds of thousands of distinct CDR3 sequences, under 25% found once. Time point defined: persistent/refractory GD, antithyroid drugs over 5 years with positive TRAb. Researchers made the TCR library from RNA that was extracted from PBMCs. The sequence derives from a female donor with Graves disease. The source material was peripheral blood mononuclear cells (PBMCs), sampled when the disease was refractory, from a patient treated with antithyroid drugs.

The CDR3 is CASSLYEGVDTETFF. The CDR3 DNA reads as TGTGCCAGCAGTTTATATGAGGGGGTGGACACTGAAACTTTCTTT. The V gene is TRBV27, the J gene TRBJ1-1, with D maybe TRBD1 (6 bases). CDR1 and CDR2 from the germline V gene are MNHEY and SMNVEV (reference sequence). CDR3 size: 15 residues.